Shown below are 20 T cell receptor beta chains from a single sample sequenced in a study of human T cells and chemical hapten exposure. Described time point: patch test 3, about 24 weeks after DPC sensitization. As to treatment: therapeutic diphenylcyclopropenone sensitization with weekly scalp DPC. Using its own MiXCR run on the RACE reads, TCRdb lists one record per CDR3 protein. The table includes over 70,000 distinct CDR3 sequences, about a tenth detected once. The material was whole blood, obtained in connection with sensitization to the hapten diphenylcyclopropenone (DPC). The receptors here all came from a woman younger than 45 with alopecia areata. Some clones in this sample may be carry-over from other donors' samples.

Concerning this clonotype: This may come from a read error, since a much larger clone is one base off. The V gene is TRBV12-3 or TRBV12-4, the J gene TRBJ2-3; D possibly uses TRBD1 or TRBD2 (5 bases each). The CDR3 has 11 residues. The CDR3 protein is CASGRTDAQYF. The CDR3 DNA reads TGTGCCTCGGGGCGCACAGATGCGCAGTATTTT.

In its sample, this clonotype was seen many times. V usage is TRBV28 and J usage is TRBJ2-4; D may correspond to TRBD1 or TRBD2 (6 bases each). The CDR3 is 14 residues long. With 3 bases removed from V and 5 bases from J, the gap between germline ends came to 11 bases. CDR1 and CDR2 (germline): MDHEN, SYDVKM. Here the CDR3 reads CASSLGGMENIQYF. For the CDR3, the DNA is TGTGCCAGCAGTTTGGGGGGCATGGAAAACATTCAGTACTTC.

This clonotype showed up many times. The chain has TRBV28 and TRBJ1-3, with a possible D match to TRBD1 (6 bases). V was pared by 5 bases and J by 12 bases, with 26 bases between. The germline CDR1 and CDR2 sequences are MDHEN and SYDVKM. The CDR3 extends over 16 amino acids. The CDR3 DNA follows: TGTGCCAGCAGTGGGCGGACAGCGATCGCCCACAGGAACATATATTTT. Translation gives CASSGRTAIAHRNIYF.

This clonotype was observed many times. This sequence joins TRBV27 and TRBJ2-7; D is possibly TRBD1 or TRBD2 (6 bases each). V dropped 4 bases and J dropped 4 bases, with 11 bases sitting between them. Germline-derived CDR1 and CDR2 are MNHEY and SMNVEV (reference sequence). The CDR3 length is 13 residues. CDR3 nucleotides: TGTGCCAGCAGTTGGGGGGCTGAGTACGAGCAGTACTTC. This gives the protein CASSWGAEYEQYF.

This clonotype came up many times. V is TRBV5-1 and J is TRBJ2-7; D remains ambiguous. The germline gives CDR1 SGHRS, CDR2 YFSETQ. Trimming left V 4 bases short and J 6 bases short, with 23 bases between. The CDR3 covers 16 residues. This chain's CDR3 is CASSPNHGRKESEQYF. The CDR3 DNA is TGCGCCAGCAGCCCGAACCACGGGCGGAAGGAGTCCGAGCAGTACTTC.

The chain's CDR3 is CAWSAGGEKLFF. The CDR3 DNA reads TGTGCCTGGAGCGCAGGGGGCGAAAAACTGTTTTTT. The rearrangement uses TRBV30 and TRBJ1-4, with 8 positions matching TRBD1. Germline V gene lookup returns CDR1 GTSNPN and CDR2 SVGIG (reference sequence). The CDR3 spans 12 residues. V lost 3 bases, J lost 8 bases, and 2 bases stayed unmatched.

This clonotype was seen a handful of times. V and J are TRBV2 and TRBJ1-2; D not resolved. Germline V CDR1 and CDR2: SNHLY, FYNNEI. V dropped 7 bases and J dropped 4 bases, with 13 bases sitting between them. The CDR3 loop spans 13 amino acids. The CDR3 reads CASNTDGTYGYTF. CDR3 DNA: TGTGCCAGCAATACGGACGGTACCTATGGCTACACCTTC.

This clonotype was recorded once. V is TRBV7-2 and J is TRBJ2-7; D call uncertain. The V gene's germline CDR1 is SGHTA and CDR2 FQGNSA. V lost 1 base to trimming and J lost 0 bases, with 10 bases between them. The CDR3 is 15 residues long. The CDR3 here is CASSLGAISSYEQYF. The CDR3 coding sequence is TGTGCCAGCAGCTTAGGAGCGATTAGCTCCTACGAGCAGTACTTC.

This clonotype was observed at least ten times. V usage is TRBV7-9 and J usage is TRBJ1-1; TRBD1 aligns across 7 bases. Germline-derived CDR1 and CDR2 are SEHNR and FQNEAQ (reference sequence). CDR3 length: 15 amino acids. The ends lost 6 bases at V and 5 bases at J; junction bases unmatched: 12. The CDR3 nucleotides are TGTGCCAGCAGACCAAAGGACAGGCTGGGAACTGAAGCTTTCTTT. Amino acids: CASRPKDRLGTEAFF. The entire variable domain, with the rest obtained from reference TRBV7-9 and TRBJ1-1, is as follows: DTGVSQNPRHKITKRGQNVTFRCDPISEHNRLYWYRQTLGQGPEFLTYFQNEAQLEKSRLLSDRFSAERPKGSFSTLEIQRTEQGDSAMYLCASRPKDRLGTEAFFGQGTRLTVV.

This clonotype was seen repeatedly, ten times or more. This chain links TRBV5-1 with TRBJ1-5; a weak D match, TRBD1 (5 bases). Germline CDR1 is SGHRS and CDR2 is YFSETQ. The CDR3 totals 16 residues. The ends were cut back, 1 base at V and 2 bases at J, with 13 bases in the middle. In DNA form, the CDR3 reads TGCGCCAGCAGCTTGACCCCGGGGGTCGGCAATCAGCCCCAGCATTTT. Encoded protein: CASSLTPGVGNQPQHF.

J is TRBJ2-7 and V is TRBV29-1; weak D call: TRBD2 (6 bases). Germline V lookup: CDR1 SQVTM, CDR2 ANQGSEA. The CDR3 totals 11 residues. V shed 3 bases and J shed 7 bases, with 10 bases lying between them. In DNA, the CDR3 is TGCAGCGTTGATCTAGGGAGGGAGCAGTACTTC. It specifies CSVDLGREQYF.

The rearrangement joins TRBV10-3 to TRBJ2-1; D ambiguous. The CDR3 contains 14 residues. The V end was cut by 6 bases, the J end by 6 bases, with 15 bases between. CDR1 is ENHRY, CDR2 SYGVKD, per germline. The chain's CDR3 is CAISLDLTGNEQFF. The CDR3 DNA follows: TGTGCCATCAGCCTCGACTTAACCGGCAATGAGCAGTTCTTC.

This chain links TRBV20-1 with TRBJ2-3, with a possible D match to TRBD2 (6 bases). CDR3 length equals 13 residues. The germline V gene encodes CDR1 DFQATT and CDR2 SNEGSKA (reference sequence). The ends were cut back, 7 bases at V and 2 bases at J, with 13 bases in the middle. The CDR3 sequence: CSVDRGTTDTQYF. In DNA form, the CDR3 reads TGCAGTGTGGATCGCGGGACCACAGATACGCAGTATTTT.

This clonotype was counted a few times. This chain uses TRBV6-2 or TRBV6-3 with TRBJ2-1; D is uncertain. Per the germline V gene, CDR1 is MNHEY and CDR2 is SVGEGT. Trimming shortened V by 5 bases and J by 2 bases, and 4 bases separated the two germline ends. This CDR3 has 12 residues. The CDR3 protein is CASSVTYNEQFF. Written as DNA, the CDR3 is TGTGCCAGCAGTGTAACCTACAATGAGCAGTTCTTC.

This clonotype was found many times. The chain joins TRBV5-1 to TRBJ1-4; D gene uncertain. With 2 bases removed from V and 5 bases from J, the gap between germline ends came to 4 bases. From germline, CDR1 is SGHRS and CDR2 YFSETQ. The CDR3 consists of 12 residues. The CDR3 region has the DNA TGCGCCAGCAGCTTAAACAATGAAAAACTGTTTTTT. Residues: CASSLNNEKLFF.

In its sample, this clonotype was seen many times. The rearrangement links TRBV29-1 to TRBJ2-7, with D hard to call. CDR3 length: 15 residues. V shed 4 bases and J shed 4 bases, with 20 bases lying between them. The V gene's germline CDR1 is SQVTM and CDR2 ANQGSEA. The CDR3 bases are TGCAGCGTTGCGTATGCAACCCGCCCCCGTTACGAGCAGTACTTC. Translation gives CSVAYATRPRYEQYF.

There are many counts of this clonotype. The chain joins TRBV3-1 to TRBJ1-1, with D possibly matching TRBD1 (6 bases). The CDR3 has 15 residues. The V gene lost 0 bases and the J gene lost 5 bases, with 13 bases spanning the gap. From germline, CDR1 is LGHDT and CDR2 YNNKEL (reference sequence). CDR3 sequence: CASSQDWGAGTEAFF. The CDR3, as DNA: TGTGCCAGCAGCCAAGATTGGGGGGCTGGGACTGAAGCTTTCTTT.

This clonotype has at least ten counts. This chain links TRBV19 with TRBJ2-5; no definite D call. CDR1 is LNHDA and CDR2 is SQIVND in the germline V gene (reference sequence). The ends were cut back, 2 bases at V and 5 bases at J, with 12 bases in the middle. The length of the CDR3 is 14 residues. In nucleotides, the CDR3 is TGTGCCAGTAGTATATTAGAACAACGGGAGACCCAGTACTTC. This encodes CASSILEQRETQYF.

The chain links TRBV20-1 to TRBJ1-6; D remains unclear. The length of the CDR3 is 14 residues. Trimming removed 5 bases at V and 0 bases at J, with 8 bases between. The germline gives CDR1 DFQATT, CDR2 SNEGSKA (reference sequence). CDR3 residues: CSASLPSYNSPLHF. CDR3 bases: TGCAGTGCTTCGCTCCCCTCCTATAATTCACCCCTCCACTTT.

In this sample, this clonotype turned up many times. The V and J genes are TRBV10-3 and TRBJ2-7; unclear D gene. The V and J ends lost 5 bases and 2 bases respectively, with 7 bases between them. CDR1 is ENHRY, CDR2 SYGVKD, per germline. The CDR3 loop spans 12 amino acids. The CDR3 bases are TGTGCCATCAGTAAGGCGCCCTACGAGCAGTACTTC. Residues: CAISKAPYEQYF.